The 23 T cell receptor beta chains listed next were all sequenced from one sample in a study of response to subunit inactivated influenza vaccine. TCRdb used MiXCR to reprocess the RT-PCR reads, holding one entry per CDR3 protein. The sample holds 800,000 to 1,000,000 distinct CDR3 sequences, around 20% seen once. Sequencing was performed on PBMCs from blood, taken roughly 5 days after vaccination. Receptors were obtained from a man between 45 and 60 years old who received an inactivated influenza vaccine.

The J gene is TRBJ1-1, the V gene TRBV7-2; no firm D call. The V end lost 2 bases, the J end lost 4 bases, and 8 bases lay between the germline ends. Germline V gene lookup returns CDR1 SGHTA and CDR2 FQGNSA. There are 13 residues in the CDR3. The CDR3: CASSLQQITEAFF. The CDR3 coding sequence is TGTGCCAGCAGCTTACAACAAATCACTGAAGCTTTCTTT.

The chain couples TRBV28 to TRBJ2-1, with D possibly TRBD1 on 5 matching bases. Trimming pared 7 bases from V and 7 bases from J, leaving 17 bases between. Germline loops: CDR1 MDHEN, CDR2 SYDVKM. CDR3 length equals 14 residues. CDR3 sequence: CASIPWGQGNEQFF. In DNA, the CDR3 is TGTGCCAGCATCCCCTGGGGCCAAGGGAATGAGCAGTTCTTC.

This clonotype has at least ten counts. The chain recombines TRBV12-3 or TRBV12-4 with TRBJ1-1, with 9 bases aligning to TRBD1. This CDR3 spans 14 amino acids. V lost 4 bases and J lost 0; bases outside the gene matches: 0. The CDR3 DNA is TGTGCCAGCAGTTGGACAGGGGTGAACACTGAAGCTTTCTTT. Translating gives CASSWTGVNTEAFF.

The chain couples TRBV6-6 to TRBJ1-1; 8 nucleotides agree with TRBD1. Germline loops: CDR1 MNHNY, CDR2 SVGAGI (reference sequence). The CDR3 length is 12 residues. The V segment lost 5 bases and the J segment 7 bases; nucleotides outside the gene matches: 3. The CDR3 region is CASSAGQGEAFF. The CDR3 DNA is TGTGCCAGCAGTGCCGGACAGGGTGAAGCTTTCTTT.

This clonotype was observed many times. The rearrangement uses TRBV5-5 and TRBJ1-1; D uncertain. Germline V gene sequence: CDR1 SGHKS, CDR2 YYEKEE (reference sequence). Trimming left V 2 bases short and J 8 bases short, with 10 bases between. CDR3 length: 12 amino acids. The CDR3: CASSLVMREAFF. The CDR3 DNA reads as TGTGCCAGCAGCTTAGTCATGAGGGAAGCTTTCTTT.

This chain connects TRBV24-1 to TRBJ2-1, with D uncertain. V lost 0 bases to trimming and J lost 5 bases, with 10 bases between them. This CDR3 contains 15 residues. The V gene's germline CDR1 is KGHDR and CDR2 SFDVKD. The CDR3 DNA is TGTGCCACCAGTGATTTGTCTAGAAGTAACAATGAGCAGTTCTTC. Its protein is CATSDLSRSNNEQFF.

V is TRBV4-2 and J is TRBJ1-4, with D tentatively TRBD1 (6 bases). Trimming stripped 8 bases from V and 3 bases from J, with 10 bases between. This CDR3 has 13 amino acids. Germline V gives CDR1 LGHNA, CDR2 YNFKEQ. The CDR3 DNA sequence: TGTGCCAGCCAACAGGGCCCTAATGAAAAACTGTTTTTT. Protein: CASQQGPNEKLFF.

A few counts support this clonotype. The CDR3 is CASSLVGHQRRDEQFF. As DNA, the CDR3 is TGTGCCAGCAGCTTAGTGGGACACCAAAGAAGGGATGAGCAGTTCTTC. The chain has TRBV7-9 and TRBJ2-1; TRBD1 is a possible D gene (6 bases). The CDR3 length is 16 residues. The V gene's germline CDR1 is SEHNR and CDR2 FQNEAQ (reference sequence). V dropped 1 base and J dropped 8 bases, with 18 bases sitting between them. Supplemented by reference TRBV7-9 and TRBJ2-1, the full variable domain reads DTGVSQNPRHKITKRGQNVTFRCDPISEHNRLYWYRQTLGQGPEFLTYFQNEAQLEKSRLLSDRFSAERPKGSFSTLEIQRTEQGDSAMYLCASSLVGHQRRDEQFFGPGTRLTVL.

This clonotype was observed a handful of times. The chain recombines TRBV19 with TRBJ2-7; tentatively, D is TRBD2 (5 bases). Germline V gene data show CDR1 as LNHDA and CDR2 as SQIVND (reference sequence). The ends were cut back, 5 bases at V and 4 bases at J, with 12 bases in the middle. The CDR3 sequence is 13 residues long. The CDR3 is CASSPIGVYEQYF. The CDR3 DNA reads as TGTGCCAGTAGTCCAATCGGGGTATACGAGCAGTACTTC.

This clonotype was picked up many times. CDR3 sequence reads: CAWNQRGSYEQYF. In DNA form, the CDR3 reads TGTGCCTGGAACCAAAGGGGGTCCTACGAGCAGTACTTC. The J gene is TRBJ2-7, the V gene TRBV30, with a tentative D call TRBD1 (6 bases). The CDR3 spans 13 residues. V was cut by 4 bases and J by 1 base, with 11 bases left in between. Germline values: CDR1 GTSNPN, CDR2 SVGIG (reference sequence).

The chain couples TRBV27 to TRBJ1-1, with D unresolved. The V gene lost 2 bases and the J gene lost 1 base, with 11 bases spanning the gap. Germline CDR1 and CDR2: MNHEY and SMNVEV (reference sequence). This CDR3 has 15 residues. The CDR3 is CASSLNGPTNTEAFF. The DNA of the CDR3 is TGTGCCAGCAGTTTAAACGGCCCGACGAACACTGAAGCTTTCTTT.

There are a few counts of this clonotype. The chain couples TRBV4-3 to TRBJ1-1; D is ambiguous. The germline CDR1 and CDR2 sequences are LGHNA and YSLEER. CDR3 size: 18 residues. V was trimmed by 2 bases and J by 7 bases, leaving 26 bases between them. The CDR3 nucleotides are TGCGCCAGCAGCCAAAGAATCGGGGAACAGAGAACGAATTTTGAAGCTTTCTTT. As protein: CASSQRIGEQRTNFEAFF.

The table lists this clonotype with many counts. J is TRBJ1-1 and V is TRBV4-3; weak D call: TRBD1 (6 bases). The CDR3 is 15 residues long. Per germline, CDR1 LGHNA and CDR2 YSLEER. V was pared by 4 bases and J by 0 bases, with 12 bases between. For the CDR3, the DNA is TGCGCCAGCAGCCCTAGCAGGGGTATGAACACTGAAGCTTTCTTT. Translating it yields CASSPSRGMNTEAFF.

This chain joins TRBV20-1 and TRBJ2-3, with 9 bases matching TRBD2. Germline CDR1 DFQATT, CDR2 SNEGSKA (reference sequence). Trimming at V came to 0 bases and at J to 4 bases, leaving 2 bases not matched to a gene. This CDR3 comprises 14 residues. CDR3 residues: CSAREPSGADTQYF. The DNA for the CDR3 is TGCAGTGCTAGAGAGCCTAGCGGGGCAGATACGCAGTATTTT.

The V and J genes are TRBV12-3 or TRBV12-4 and TRBJ2-3; tentative D call: TRBD2 (6 bases). The V gene lost 5 bases and the J gene lost 6 bases, with 15 bases spanning the gap. The CDR3 sequence is 14 residues long. CDR3 in DNA: TGTGCCAGCAGTCCGGGACTGCCGCTTGATACGCAGTATTTT. It is translated as CASSPGLPLDTQYF.

Many counts were recorded for this clonotype. The chain combines TRBV27 with TRBJ1-1; TRBD1 matches 7 bases. CDR1 MNHEY and CDR2 SMNVEV come from the germline V gene (reference sequence). The CDR3 totals 14 residues. J lost 7 bases, V lost 3 bases, and 8 bases had no gene match. CDR3 DNA: TGTGCCAGCAGTTTCCGGGCAGGGGGTGGTGAAGCTTTCTTT. Translated: CASSFRAGGGEAFF.

This chain connects TRBV12-3 or TRBV12-4 to TRBJ1-5; D possibly corresponds to TRBD1 (5 bases). Trimming cost V 8 bases and J 6 bases, with 11 bases left between them. This CDR3 spans 12 amino acids. CDR3 region: CASRRGSQPQHF. CDR3 DNA: TGTGCCAGCCGCCGGGGGTCTCAGCCCCAGCATTTT.

This clonotype was seen only a few times. This sequence joins TRBV6-1 and TRBJ1-5; D is unclear. The CDR3 totals 10 residues. Trimming shortened V by 5 bases and J by 9 bases, and 5 bases separated the two germline ends. Germline V gene data show CDR1 as MNHNS and CDR2 as SASEGT. DNA for the CDR3: TGTGCCAGCAGTTCCCCGCCCCAGCATTTT. Translation gives CASSSPPQHF.

This clonotype was found a few times. This chain connects TRBV18 to TRBJ2-7; the match to TRBD2 covers 13 bases. CDR3 length: 14 amino acids. Unmatched junction bases numbered 1, after V lost 3 bases and J lost 5 bases. The germline gives CDR1 KGHSH, CDR2 LQKENI. The chain's CDR3 is CASSPGTSGDEQYF. In nucleotides, the CDR3 is TGTGCCAGCTCACCCGGGACTAGCGGGGACGAGCAGTACTTC.

This clonotype was counted at least ten times. This rearrangement joins TRBV12-3 or TRBV12-4 to TRBJ2-7; tentatively, D is TRBD1 (5 bases). The V and J ends lost 1 base and 8 bases respectively, with 9 bases between them. This CDR3 contains 12 residues. The CDR3 bases are TGTGCCAGCAGTTTAGGACAGCCAAAGCAGTACTTC. Translation: CASSLGQPKQYF.

This chain joins TRBV24-1 and TRBJ2-1, with 12 bases aligning to TRBD1. J gave up 7 bases and V 9 bases, and 6 bases lay outside the gene matches. The V gene's germline CDR1 is KGHDR and CDR2 SFDVKD. This CDR3 has 14 residues. The CDR3 reads CATRGTGGINEQFF. CDR3 in DNA: TGTGCCACCCGGGGGACAGGGGGCATTAATGAGCAGTTCTTC.

The sample holds a few counts of this clonotype. The chain recombines TRBV6-2 or TRBV6-3 with TRBJ2-1, with 13 nucleotides matching TRBD2. Germline CDR1 MNHEY, CDR2 SVGEGT. With 5 bases clipped from V and 9 bases from J, the junction kept 22 bases outside the gene matches. The length of the CDR3 is 20 residues. CDR3 sequence reads: CASSRRRGLAGTHRVGEQFF. CDR3 DNA sequence: TGTGCCAGCAGTCGCCGGAGGGGACTAGCGGGAACTCATCGGGTTGGTGAGCAGTTCTTC.

The chain recombines TRBV5-1 with TRBJ2-3; the match to TRBD2 covers 8 bases. CDR1 and CDR2 from the germline V gene are SGHRS and YFSETQ. J gave up 3 bases and V 0 bases, and 6 bases lay outside the gene matches. The CDR3 loop spans 16 amino acids. The CDR3 protein is CASSLVLAGTTDTQYF. DNA of the CDR3: TGCGCCAGCAGCTTGGTCTTAGCGGGGACAACAGATACGCAGTATTTT.